The clone carrying this T cell receptor beta chain turned up a few times. Its antigen is as yet unknown. This entry comes from a study of CD8+ T cells in alopecia areata. Whole-study context: Patients received oral tofacitinib, 5 to 10 mg twice daily, for moderate-to-severe alopecia areata. Treatment ran 6 to 18 months, with 6 months of follow-up afterward.

RNA was isolated and reverse transcribed to cDNA, the sequencing template. TCRdb keeps only in-frame clones here, not all; method: immunoSEQ multiplex PCR. The table records around 140,000 clones, 45% to 60% of them present only once. General observations from the study: Sequencing of scalp samples also captures resident alphabeta T cells of normal skin. Alopecia totalis/universalis scalp especially showed more expanded CD8+ clones than normal scalp.

The length of the CDR3 is 16 residues. After removal of 0 bases from V and 1 base from J, the junction contained 2 bases not matched to a gene. Germline loops: CDR1 SGHRS, CDR2 YFSETQ. The material sequenced was CD4+ T cells sorted from blood. J is TRBJ2-5 and V is TRBV5-1; 11 bases match TRBD2. The receptor's source is a human donor with alopecia areata. CDR3 DNA: TGCGCCAGCAGCTTGGAGGGGACTAGCGGCCAAGAGACCCAGTACTTC. Residues: CASSLEGTSGQETQYF.